A selection of T cell receptor beta chains follows, all from one sample in a study of early T cells in non-severe SARS-CoV-2 infection. One entry per CDR3 protein results from TCRdb running MiXCR on the 5' RACE reads. This sample has some 80,000 distinct CDR3 sequences, with approximately 14% found just once. Sequencing was done on a sample of whole blood. These receptors all come from an adult who was a healthcare worker with PCR-confirmed SARS-CoV-2 infection or an uninfected control (not recorded which). The CDR3 runs from the conserved cysteine through the conserved F or W. A D gene is named only where the DNA matches it firmly. A clone size is listed for some rows: how often the clone was seen (once, few, many), or a class if it is expanded.

d_gene: .
j_gene: TRBJ1-5
abundance: few
len: 12
v_gene: TRBV19
CDR3aa: CASSESHQPQHF
CDR3nt: TGTGCCAGTTCGGAGAGCCATCAGCCCCAGCATTTT

d_gene: .
j_gene: TRBJ2-5
abundance: many
len: 15
v_gene: TRBV5-6
CDR3aa: CASSLGVRGTETQYF
CDR3nt: TGTGCCAGCAGCTTGGGGGTTCGCGGGACAGAGACCCAGTACTTC

d_gene: .
j_gene: TRBJ2-3
abundance: many
len: 14
v_gene: TRBV12-3/TRBV12-4
CDR3aa: CASSLGPGTDTQYF
CDR3nt: TGTGCCAGCAGTTTAGGTCCGGGGACAGATACGCAGTATTTT

d_gene: .
j_gene: TRBJ2-6
abundance: many
len: 16
v_gene: TRBV10-3
CDR3aa: CAISDRVTSGANVLTF
CDR3nt: TGTGCCATCAGTGACAGGGTTACATCTGGGGCCAACGTCCTGACTTTC

d_gene: .
j_gene: TRBJ1-2
abundance: many
len: 15
v_gene: TRBV2
CDR3aa: CASSDQPPNTYGYTF
CDR3nt: TGTGCCAGCAGTGATCAACCCCCGAACACCTATGGCTACACCTTC

d_gene: .
j_gene: TRBJ2-7
abundance: many
len: 12
v_gene: TRBV7-2
CDR3aa: CASSLEGGEQYF
CDR3nt: TGTGCCAGCAGCTTAGAGGGAGGCGAGCAGTACTTC

d_gene: .
j_gene: TRBJ1-5
abundance: .
len: 14
v_gene: TRBV28
CDR3aa: CASSSSGDFLPQHF
CDR3nt: TGTGCCAGCAGTTCCTCTGGGGACTTTCTTCCCCAGCATTTT

d_gene: .
j_gene: TRBJ1-1
abundance: .
len: 13
v_gene: TRBV7-3
CDR3aa: CASSPQGSTEAFF
CDR3nt: TGTGCCAGCAGCCCCCAGGGTTCCACTGAAGCTTTCTTT

d_gene: .
j_gene: TRBJ2-7
abundance: many
len: 14
v_gene: TRBV9
CDR3aa: CASSATGSPYEQYF
CDR3nt: TGTGCCAGCAGCGCCACAGGGTCGCCCTACGAGCAGTACTTC

d_gene: .
j_gene: TRBJ1-4
abundance: few
len: 13
v_gene: TRBV29-1
CDR3aa: CSGRRGSNEKLFF
CDR3nt: TGCAGCGGCCGCAGGGGCTCCAATGAAAAACTGTTTTTT

d_gene: .
j_gene: TRBJ1-3
abundance: .
len: 14
v_gene: TRBV7-2
CDR3aa: CASSLSRSRSTIYF
CDR3nt: TGTGCCAGCAGCTTATCGCGCAGTCGGTCCACCATATATTTT

d_gene: .
j_gene: TRBJ2-6
abundance: few
len: 17
v_gene: TRBV4-1
CDR3aa: CASSQGSQGHGANVLTF
CDR3nt: TGCGCCAGCAGCCAAGGCTCGCAGGGGCATGGGGCCAACGTCCTGACTTTC

d_gene: .
j_gene: TRBJ1-2
abundance: .
len: 15
v_gene: TRBV6-5
CDR3aa: CASSYSSEGLYGYTF
CDR3nt: TGTGCCAGCAGTTACTCGAGTGAAGGGCTATATGGCTACACCTTC

d_gene: .
j_gene: TRBJ1-1
abundance: few
len: 15
v_gene: TRBV18
CDR3aa: CASSPPLMKNTEAFF
CDR3nt: TGTGCCAGCTCACCACCGCTCATGAAGAACACTGAAGCTTTCTTT

d_gene: .
j_gene: TRBJ1-1
abundance: few
len: 14
v_gene: TRBV28
CDR3aa: CASSLGVLPTEAFF
CDR3nt: TGTGCCAGCAGTTTAGGAGTTCTCCCTACTGAAGCTTTCTTT

d_gene: TRBD2
j_gene: TRBJ2-5
abundance: many
len: 16
v_gene: TRBV5-4
CDR3aa: CASSPGLAGAQETQYF
CDR3nt: TGTGCCAGCAGCCCGGGACTAGCGGGGGCCCAAGAGACCCAGTACTTC

d_gene: .
j_gene: TRBJ1-2
abundance: few
len: 16
v_gene: TRBV30
CDR3aa: CAWSALLGRANYGYTF
CDR3nt: TGTGCCTGGAGTGCCTTACTGGGGCGGGCCAACTATGGCTACACCTTC

d_gene: .
j_gene: TRBJ2-7
abundance: .
len: 11
v_gene: TRBV29-1
CDR3aa: CSVEVASEQYF
CDR3nt: TGCAGCGTTGAAGTCGCGAGCGAGCAGTACTTC

d_gene: .
j_gene: TRBJ1-1
abundance: .
len: 14
v_gene: TRBV6-1
CDR3aa: CASSELTGGTEAFF
CDR3nt: TGTGCCAGCAGTGAACTTACCGGGGGCACTGAAGCTTTCTTT

d_gene: TRBD1
j_gene: TRBJ2-3
abundance: many
len: 15
v_gene: TRBV5-1
CDR3aa: CASSYGQGVTDTQYF
CDR3nt: TGCGCCAGCAGCTATGGACAGGGAGTAACAGATACGCAGTATTTT

d_gene: TRBD1
j_gene: TRBJ2-1
abundance: .
len: 16
v_gene: TRBV20-1
CDR3aa: CSARGTGRSSYNEQFF
CDR3nt: TGCAGTGCTAGGGGGACAGGGAGGAGCTCCTACAATGAGCAGTTCTTC

d_gene: .
j_gene: TRBJ2-1
abundance: few
len: 13
v_gene: TRBV5-1
CDR3aa: CASSLNLASEQFF
CDR3nt: TGCGCCAGCAGCTTGAACCTAGCGTCCGAGCAGTTCTTC

d_gene: .
j_gene: TRBJ1-6
abundance: few
len: 12
v_gene: TRBV2
CDR3aa: CASSVKGSPLHF
CDR3nt: TGTGCCAGCAGTGTTAAGGGTTCACCCCTCCACTTT

d_gene: .
j_gene: TRBJ1-4
abundance: many
len: 18
v_gene: TRBV6-6
CDR3aa: CASSYPPGTAYSNEKLFF
CDR3nt: TGTGCCAGCAGTTACCCTCCGGGAACGGCCTACTCTAATGAAAAACTGTTTTTT

d_gene: TRBD1
j_gene: TRBJ1-1
abundance: few
len: 16
v_gene: TRBV11-2
CDR3aa: CASSAGTGNMNTEAFF
CDR3nt: TGTGCCAGCAGCGCCGGGACAGGAAACATGAACACTGAAGCTTTCTTT

d_gene: .
j_gene: TRBJ1-6
abundance: .
len: 14
v_gene: TRBV7-2
CDR3aa: CASSSDRTRGPLHF
CDR3nt: TGTGCCAGCAGCTCAGACAGGACCCGTGGGCCCCTCCACTTT

d_gene: TRBD2
j_gene: TRBJ2-3
abundance: .
len: 13
v_gene: TRBV5-5
CDR3aa: CASQLAGGDTQYF
CDR3nt: TGTGCCAGCCAACTAGCGGGGGGGGATACGCAGTATTTT

d_gene: .
j_gene: TRBJ2-7
abundance: many
len: 13
v_gene: TRBV29-1
CDR3aa: CSALRGPTYEQYF
CDR3nt: TGCAGCGCCCTGCGGGGCCCAACCTACGAGCAGTACTTC

d_gene: TRBD1
j_gene: TRBJ1-2
abundance: .
len: 15
v_gene: TRBV20-1
CDR3aa: CSATGTGIHVYGYTF
CDR3nt: TGCAGTGCTACCGGGACAGGGATTCACGTCTATGGCTACACCTTC